This T cell receptor (beta chain) is drawn from a study of CD8 T cells in Susac syndrome (dated by TCRdb to about 2019). With respect to the entire study: The study used repertoire sequencing to test whether antigen drove CD8+ T cell activation and differentiation in Susac syndrome. CD8+ T cell repertoire clonality was compared between more than 9 healthy donors, some 14 Susac syndrome patients and around 16 multiple sclerosis patients. What the work shows at the level of the full study, not this receptor alone: The number of individuals in the TCR sequencing and HLA analysis was recognized as being relatively small.

Concerning this clonotype itself: The target of this receptor is not known. Base quality data are lacking; no much larger clone is found one base away.

The V and J ends are trimmed by 2 bases and 2 bases, leaving 5 bases between them. The germline V gene (reference sequence) supplies CDR1 GTSNPN and CDR2 SVGIG. The CDR3 sequence holds 12 residues, the cysteine and phenylalanine included. The entry retains the CDR3 DNA only, 36 bases that are in frame from base 1. RNA was extracted with the RNeasy kit and roughly 0.45 to 1 ug was reverse transcribed using random hexamers. The immunoSEQ multiplex PCR assay, covering 54 Vbeta and 13 Jbeta segments, was used to amplify TCR beta CDR3 regions. PCR amplification bias was corrected by using a synthetic template baseline for primer optimization and computational correction. Processing in the source paper ran as follows. Only productive sequences were kept, with reads annotated to V, D and J genes according to IMGT and analyzed in immunoSEQ Analyzer. Clonality was computed as one minus Shannon entropy normalized by log2 of the number of productive unique sequences. For each patient and control, public and private clones were evaluated within the 100 most prevalent clones. A clone was defined as Susac-specific if it was absent from the healthy and MS cohorts, from roughly 990 published viral clones and from other ImmuneACCESS disease sequences. TCRdb reprocessing: public reads trimmed at Q25 with fastp, clones called with MiXCR, in-frame beta chains kept. Each entry is one CDR3 protein sequence, shown with its most common DNA and genes. These V and J calls originate from TCRdb's pipeline instead of the authors' own analysis. The sample includes some 260,000 distinct CDR3 sequences, with about 85% observed a single time. The ten biggest clones cover over 0.09% of the sample.

Peripheral blood CD8+ and CD4+ T cells from healthy donors, Susac syndrome patients and multiple sclerosis patients were profiled using high-throughput TCR beta sequencing. The multiple sclerosis controls were treatment-naive patients whose relapsing-remitting disease, either stable or active, fulfilled the revised McDonald criteria. CD8+ TEMRA cells were enriched by FACS, while bulk CD8+ and CD4+ T cells were purified by magnetic negative isolation. Blood was collected in EDTA tubes and processed within 24 hours, with PBMCs isolated through density gradient centrifugation. PBMCs destined for TCR sequencing were cryopreserved in liquid nitrogen and later thawed in a 37 °C water bath. The sorted or isolated CD4+, CD8+ and CD8+ TEMRA cells reached a purity of at least 90%.

Input material: CD8+ T cells from PBMCs. The receptor chain draws on TRBV30 and TRBJ2-3, with an unclear D gene assignment. The TCR sequence derives from a human donor with multiple sclerosis. This receptor carries the CDR3 CAWSLDTDTQYF. The DNA sequence is TGTGCCTGGAGTCTTGACACAGATACGCAGTATTTT.